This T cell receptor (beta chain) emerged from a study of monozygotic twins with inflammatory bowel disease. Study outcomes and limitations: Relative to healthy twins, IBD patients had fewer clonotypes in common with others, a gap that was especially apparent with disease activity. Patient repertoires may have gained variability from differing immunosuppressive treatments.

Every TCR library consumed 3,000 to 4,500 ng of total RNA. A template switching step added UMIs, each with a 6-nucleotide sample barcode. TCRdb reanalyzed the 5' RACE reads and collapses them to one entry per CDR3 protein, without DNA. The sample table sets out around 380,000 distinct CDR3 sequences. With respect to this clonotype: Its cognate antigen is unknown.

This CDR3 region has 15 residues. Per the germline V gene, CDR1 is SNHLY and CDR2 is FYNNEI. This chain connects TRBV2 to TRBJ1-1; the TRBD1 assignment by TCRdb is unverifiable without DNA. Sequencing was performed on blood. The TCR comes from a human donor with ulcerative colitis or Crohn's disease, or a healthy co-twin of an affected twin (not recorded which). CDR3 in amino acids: CASSGQGAISTEAFF.